This entry is about one T cell receptor (beta chain). Its antigen remains unknown. The data stem from a study of T cells in localized non-small cell lung cancer. Notes on the study in general: Heterogeneity within the tumor remains possible, as just one region underwent sequencing. Uninvolved adjacent lung showed the highest T cell clonality, exceeding tumor. Prolonged overall survival went with higher T cell density in the blood.

The CDR3 loop spans 12 amino acids. Per the germline V gene, CDR1 is WNHNN and CDR2 is SYGVQD (reference sequence). V was cut by 0 bases and J by 11 bases, with 10 bases left in between. The protocol was immunoSEQ multiplex PCR, while the TCRdb copy is restricted to in-frame clones and leaves out a portion. Altogether tens of thousands of clones are present, roughly 90% being singletons, with the ten largest covering around a sixth. This chain joins TRBV10-1 and TRBJ2-5; D not resolved. Material: peripheral blood mononuclear cells, obtained before any cancer treatment. The TCR was taken from a man aged 40-75 years with stage III lung adenocarcinoma. As DNA, the CDR3 is TGCGCCAGCAGTGAGTCCGAATATAGGCAGTACTTC. Protein sequence: CASSESEYRQYF.